A selection of T cell receptor beta chains follows, all from one sample in a study of metastatic and nonmetastatic thyroid tumors. TCRdb reanalyzed the PCR reads with MiXCR. This repertoire shows about 38,000 clones, roughly 50% found once; its top ten account for approximately 25%. Sequencing was carried out using tumor tissue. The receptors derive from a male donor with papillary thyroid cancer or a benign thyroid nodule (not recorded which). Some clones in this sample may be carry-over from other donors' samples. The CDR3 runs from the conserved cysteine through the conserved F or W.

len	j_gene	v_gene	CDR3aa
14	TRBJ1-2	TRBV20-1	CSATQGADGYGYTF
16	TRBJ1-3	TRBV12-3/TRBV12-4	CASSFSGVGYLNTIYF
15	TRBJ2-5	TRBV6-2/TRBV6-3	CASRPGQARQETQYF
12	TRBJ2-1	TRBV7-7	CASSPTEGEQFF
15	TRBJ2-3	TRBV20-1	CSARTTSGGADTQYF
18	TRBJ1-5	TRBV11-1	CASSETGGPFYSNQPQHF
15	TRBJ2-3	TRBV9	CASSETGTGTDTQYF
13	TRBJ2-1	TRBV11-2	CASSVGTTGEQFF
14	TRBJ1-1	TRBV18	CASSLDRGNTEAFF
15	TRBJ2-2	TRBV6-1	CASSELAGDTGELFF
15	TRBJ2-1	TRBV12-3/TRBV12-4	CASRDRGRIYNEQFF
14	TRBJ2-7	TRBV18	CASSYYSSSYEQYF
13	TRBJ1-1	TRBV6-2/TRBV6-3	CASWAGGGTEAFF
14	TRBJ2-1	TRBV7-2	CASSFREGLYEQFF
12	TRBJ2-7	TRBV20-1	CSARQSSYEQYF
15	TRBJ2-7	TRBV4-2	CASSLGLAGAYEQYF
17	TRBJ1-1	TRBV11-1	CASSLGVYRGRDTEAFF
11	TRBJ1-4	TRBV12-3/TRBV12-4	CASSSMRKLFF
15	TRBJ1-1	TRBV5-1	CASSDGRSMNTEAFF
16	TRBJ2-2	TRBV6-1	CASSATGRANTGELFF
17	TRBJ2-1	TRBV10-3	CAISEFSDPNSYNEQFF
15	TRBJ2-7	TRBV6-5	CASSYGTAISYEQYF